A selection of T cell receptor beta chains follows, all from one sample in a study of T cell repertoires in cytomegalovirus infection. Each CDR3 protein is one row after TCRdb ran MiXCR on the reads. The data show about 740,000 distinct CDR3 sequences, 35% to 45% seen once. Sequencing input: PBMCs. The receptors were gathered from a human donor in good health (CMV status not recorded). Some clones in this sample may be carry-over from other donors' samples. CDR3s include the opening cysteine and the closing phenylalanine or tryptophan. The order of the fields is clone size, V gene, J gene, D gene, CDR3 DNA, CDR3 protein. The D gene is left open where the match is weak. Size is stated for part of the rows, as once, few or many counts, or as a class when the clone is expanded.

NA	TRBV7-9	TRBJ2-2	TRBD2	TGTGCCAGCAGCCCCTGGGCTAGCGGGAACACCGGGGAGCTGTTTTTT	CASSPWASGNTGELFF
few	TRBV6-8	TRBJ2-7	NA	TGTGCCAGCAGTTCTGGACAGTTAAGCGGCGAGCAGTACTTC	CASSSGQLSGEQYF
NA	TRBV19	TRBJ1-5	NA	TGTGCCAGTAGTATAGGGCAGGTAATGGGCAATCAGCCCCAGCATTTT	CASSIGQVMGNQPQHF
NA	TRBV15	TRBJ2-1	TRBD2	TGTGCCACCAGCATGCGACTAGCGGGAGATGAGCAGTTCTTC	CATSMRLAGDEQFF
many	TRBV7-3	TRBJ1-1	NA	TGTGCCAGCAGCTTATCGCCCATGGGCACCCGGAACACTGAAGCTTTCTTT	CASSLSPMGTRNTEAFF
many	TRBV7-2	TRBJ1-2	NA	TGTGCCAGCAGCGCGCGACAGACCCTGGGGGGCTACACCTTC	CASSARQTLGGYTF
few	TRBV6-1	TRBJ1-2	NA	TGTGCCAGCAGCCCCGTTTGGGGGGCGGGAAATGGCTACACCTTC	CASSPVWGAGNGYTF
NA	TRBV24-1	TRBJ2-3	NA	TGTGCCACCAGTGACGGACAGACAGATACGCAGTATTTT	CATSDGQTDTQYF
NA	TRBV10-2	TRBJ2-2	TRBD2	TGCGCCAGCAAGAGGGGGACTAGCATTACTGGGGAGCTGTTTTTT	CASKRGTSITGELFF
few	TRBV27	TRBJ2-1	NA	TGTGCCAGCAGTTTTACCCCAAATGAGCAGTTCTTC	CASSFTPNEQFF
many	TRBV12-3/TRBV12-4	TRBJ2-2	NA	TGTGCCAGCAGTCAGGTCACAGCGGTTCCGTCAGGGGAGCTGTTTTTT	CASSQVTAVPSGELFF
NA	TRBV28	TRBJ1-2	NA	TGTGCCAGCAAACGAGGGGGTCGAGGCGTCAACTATGGCTACACCTTC	CASKRGGRGVNYGYTF
NA	TRBV6-5	TRBJ2-7	NA	TGTGCCAGCAGCCCCCAGGGGGGAGCGCCCGCCTACGAGCAGTACTTC	CASSPQGGAPAYEQYF
few	TRBV7-9	TRBJ2-1	TRBD1	TGTGCCAGCAGCCCCACAGGGGGACCTGAGCAGTTCTTC	CASSPTGGPEQFF
few	TRBV4-1	TRBJ2-1	TRBD2	TGCGCCAGCAGCCAACTTCAGCGGGGCCTCCTCTACAATGAGCAGTTCTTC	CASSQLQRGLLYNEQFF
few	TRBV7-6	TRBJ2-7	NA	TGTGCCAGCAGCATGGGGACCGATTCGGGCGAGCAGTACTTC	CASSMGTDSGEQYF
NA	TRBV6-8	TRBJ2-7	NA	TGTGCCAGCAGCTCTATGGGCTACGAGCAGTACTTC	CASSSMGYEQYF
many	TRBV12-3/TRBV12-4	TRBJ2-7	NA	TGTGCCAGCAGCTCCCTCTACGAGCAGTACTTC	CASSSLYEQYF
once	TRBV5-6	TRBJ2-1	TRBD1	TGTGCCAGCAGCAAGGGGACAGGGTTTTCTAGTAATGAGCAGTTCTTC	CASSKGTGFSSNEQFF
NA	TRBV2	TRBJ1-1	NA	TGTGCCAGCGTACCTCCCGGGAACACTGAAGCTTTCTTT	CASVPPGNTEAFF
NA	TRBV7-8	TRBJ2-7	TRBD2	TGTGCCAGCAGCTTAGGGGGTAGCGGGATCTCCTACGAGCAGTACTTC	CASSLGGSGISYEQYF
NA	TRBV7-9	TRBJ2-3	TRBD2	TGTGCCAGCAGCTTGCCCGCTAGCGGGAGGATCACAGATACGCAGTATTTT	CASSLPASGRITDTQYF
few	TRBV7-9	TRBJ1-2	TRBD1	TGTGCCAGCAGCTCGGGACAGGGGAAGAATGGCTACACCTTC	CASSSGQGKNGYTF
NA	TRBV7-2	TRBJ2-4	TRBD1	TGTGCCAGCAGCTCTTCGGGACAGGAGTACTTC	CASSSSGQEYF
many	TRBV5-6	TRBJ2-7	NA	TGTGCCAGCAGCTTGGGAGCAGGCCCCTACGAGCAGTACTTC	CASSLGAGPYEQYF
NA	TRBV6-2/TRBV6-3	TRBJ2-5	TRBD1	TGTGCCAGCAGTTACTCATCACCAGGGGGTGAGACCCAGTACTTC	CASSYSSPGGETQYF
NA	TRBV7-9	TRBJ2-5	NA	TGTGCCAGCAGCTTAAGGGGGACGCTATGGCGGGAGCAACAAGAGACCCAGTACTTC	CASSLRGTLWREQQETQYF
few	TRBV19	TRBJ2-4	NA	TGTGCCAGTAGGAGCGGGACAGCCGGAACCAAAAACATTCAGTACTTC	CASRSGTAGTKNIQYF
few	TRBV7-6	TRBJ2-5	TRBD2	TGTGCCAGCAGCTTACTAGCGGAGGTGGAAGAGACCCAGTACTTC	CASSLLAEVEETQYF
NA	TRBV4-2	TRBJ1-2	NA	TGTGCCAGCAGCCAAGAAAGTGGATGGGATAACTATGGCTACACCTTC	CASSQESGWDNYGYTF